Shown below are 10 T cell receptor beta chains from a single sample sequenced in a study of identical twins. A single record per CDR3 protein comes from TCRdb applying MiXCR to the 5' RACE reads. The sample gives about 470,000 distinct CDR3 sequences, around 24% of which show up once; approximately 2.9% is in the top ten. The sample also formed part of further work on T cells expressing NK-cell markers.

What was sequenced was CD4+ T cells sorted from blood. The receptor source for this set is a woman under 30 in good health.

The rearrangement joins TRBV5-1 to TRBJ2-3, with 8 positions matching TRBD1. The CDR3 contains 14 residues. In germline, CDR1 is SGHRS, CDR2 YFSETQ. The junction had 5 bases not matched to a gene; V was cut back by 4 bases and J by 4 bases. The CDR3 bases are TGCGCCAGCAGCCCAGGACAGGGCCCAGATACGCAGTATTTT. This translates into CASSPGQGPDTQYF.

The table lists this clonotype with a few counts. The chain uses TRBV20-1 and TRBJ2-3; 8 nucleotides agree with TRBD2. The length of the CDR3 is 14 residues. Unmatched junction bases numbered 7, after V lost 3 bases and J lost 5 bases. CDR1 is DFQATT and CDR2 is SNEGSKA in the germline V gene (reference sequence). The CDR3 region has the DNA TGCAGTGCTAGGGGAGCGGGAGTGGGAGATACGCAGTATTTT. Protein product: CSARGAGVGDTQYF.

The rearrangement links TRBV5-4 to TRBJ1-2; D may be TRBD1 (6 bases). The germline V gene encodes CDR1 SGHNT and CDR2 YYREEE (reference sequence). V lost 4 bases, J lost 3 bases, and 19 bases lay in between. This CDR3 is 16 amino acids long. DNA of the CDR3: TGTGCCAGCAGCCCCGACAACAGGGTGCTTGACTATGGCTACACCTTC. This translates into CASSPDNRVLDYGYTF.

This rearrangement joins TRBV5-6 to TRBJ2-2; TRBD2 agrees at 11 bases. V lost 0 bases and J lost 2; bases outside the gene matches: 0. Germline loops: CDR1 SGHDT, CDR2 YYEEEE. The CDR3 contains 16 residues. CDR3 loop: CASSLGLAGNTGELFF. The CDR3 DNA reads TGTGCCAGCAGCTTGGGACTAGCGGGAAACACCGGGGAGCTGTTTTTT.

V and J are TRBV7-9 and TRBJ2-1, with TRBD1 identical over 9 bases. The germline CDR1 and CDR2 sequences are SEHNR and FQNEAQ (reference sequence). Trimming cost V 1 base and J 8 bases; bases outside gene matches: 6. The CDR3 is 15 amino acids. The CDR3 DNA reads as TGTGCCAGCAGCTTAGTGGGACAGGGAATCGATGAGCAGTTCTTC. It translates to CASSLVGQGIDEQFF.

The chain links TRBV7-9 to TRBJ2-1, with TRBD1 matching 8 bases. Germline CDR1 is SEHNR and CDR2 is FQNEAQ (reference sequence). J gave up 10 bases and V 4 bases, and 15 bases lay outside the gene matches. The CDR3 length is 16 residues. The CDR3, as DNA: TGTGCCAGCAGCTCTGGACAGGGAGCGATGGGTCAAGAGCAGTTCTTC. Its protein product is CASSSGQGAMGQEQFF.

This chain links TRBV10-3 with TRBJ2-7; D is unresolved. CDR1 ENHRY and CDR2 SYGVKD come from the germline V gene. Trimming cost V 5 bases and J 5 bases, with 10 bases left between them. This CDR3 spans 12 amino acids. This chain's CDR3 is CAISPQAHEQYF. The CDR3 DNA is TGTGCCATCAGTCCTCAGGCCCACGAGCAGTACTTC.

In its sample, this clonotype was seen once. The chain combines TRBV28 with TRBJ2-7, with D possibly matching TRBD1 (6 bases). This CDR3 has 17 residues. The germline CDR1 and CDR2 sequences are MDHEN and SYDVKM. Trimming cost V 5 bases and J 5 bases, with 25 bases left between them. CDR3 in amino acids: CASSPQFGTLFPHEQYF. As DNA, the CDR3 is TGTGCCAGCAGTCCCCAATTCGGGACACTTTTCCCCCACGAGCAGTACTTC.

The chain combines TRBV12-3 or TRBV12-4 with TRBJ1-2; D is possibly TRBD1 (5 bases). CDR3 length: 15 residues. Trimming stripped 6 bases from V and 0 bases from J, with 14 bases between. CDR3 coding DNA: TGTGCCAGCAGGGTAACAGGCGATGCTAACTATGGCTACACCTTC. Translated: CASRVTGDANYGYTF.

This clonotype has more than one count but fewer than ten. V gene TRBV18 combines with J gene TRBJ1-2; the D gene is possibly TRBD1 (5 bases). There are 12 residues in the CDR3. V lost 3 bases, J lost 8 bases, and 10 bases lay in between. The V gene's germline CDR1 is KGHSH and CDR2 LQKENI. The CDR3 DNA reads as TGTGCCAGCTCACCGGGACCCAGAGGCTACACCTTC. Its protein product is CASSPGPRGYTF.